These T cell receptor beta chains were read from a single sample in a study of control samples from healthy donors and cancer patients. Measured with immunoSEQ multiplex PCR; TCRdb has only the in-frame clones, and not every one. The sample contains some 120,000 clones, over 90% of which appear only once. The sequencing sample was made of blood. The receptors come from a man aged 30-40 years in good health. Each CDR3 is given with its conserved first and last residue. A D gene is named only where the DNA matches it firmly. Part of the rows lack a size; the others show once, few, many or a class for expanded clones.

j_call v_call clone_size d_call cdr3_nt cdr3_aa
TRBJ2-7 TRBV9 . TRBD1 TGTGCCAGCAGCCCCACAGGGGGACTCTACGAGCAGTACTTC CASSPTGGLYEQYF
TRBJ2-7 TRBV6-5 few . TGTGCCAGCCATGGTAGTGCCTACGGGGAGCAGTACTTC CASHGSAYGEQYF
TRBJ1-1 TRBV30 . . TGTGCCTGGAGTGTACCGGGGGGCACTGAAGCTTTCTTT CAWSVPGGTEAFF
TRBJ1-1 TRBV27 . TRBD1 TGTGCCAGCAGTTACGGACAGGGGGCTGAAGCTTTCTTT CASSYGQGAEAFF
TRBJ1-1 TRBV4-1 . . TGCGCCAGCAGCCAAGAAGGTAGCGGGAACACTGAAGCTTTCTTT CASSQEGSGNTEAFF
TRBJ1-4 TRBV9 . . TGTGCCAGCAGCGCCTATAGCGGTAATGAAAAACTGTTTTTT CASSAYSGNEKLFF
TRBJ2-2 TRBV9 . . TGTGCCAGCAGCGTGAGAACCGGGGAGCTGTTTTTT CASSVRTGELFF
TRBJ2-2 TRBV28 . . TGTGCCAGCAGCGGCACCGGGGAGCTGTTTTTT CASSGTGELFF
TRBJ1-1 TRBV11-2 . TRBD1 TGTGCCAGCAGCTTACCGGGACAGGGGGTTACTGAAGCTTTCTTT CASSLPGQGVTEAFF
TRBJ1-2 TRBV11-1 once . TGTGCCAGCACCATAGATCCGGGGGCCTATGGCTACACCTTC CASTIDPGAYGYTF
TRBJ1-1 TRBV19 . . TGTGCCAGTAAAGGGGGGGTAAAGAACACTGAAGCTTTCTTT CASKGGVKNTEAFF
TRBJ1-4 TRBV7-9 . . TGTGCCAGCAGCTTAAGCGGGGCCCCTAATGAAAAACTGTTTTTT CASSLSGAPNEKLFF
TRBJ1-1 TRBV5-1 . . TGCGCCAGCTCCCCGGGGCGTAGGGGCACTGAAGCTTTCTTT CASSPGRRGTEAFF
TRBJ1-3 TRBV7-9 . . TGTGCCAGCAGCCCAACAGGAGGAGGAAACACCATATATTTT CASSPTGGGNTIYF
TRBJ1-4 TRBV28 . . TGTGCCAGCAGTTTAGGGGGGCCCTATGAAAAACTGTTTTTT CASSLGGPYEKLFF
TRBJ1-1 TRBV9 . . TGTGCCAGTGGGGGGCCCCAGAGTGACACTGAAGCTTTCTTT CASGGPQSDTEAFF
TRBJ1-1 TRBV5-6 once . TGTGCCAGCAGCCTCGACAGGTCCTCTGAAGCTTTCTTT CASSLDRSSEAFF
TRBJ2-1 TRBV12-5 . TRBD1 TGTGCTAGTGGTAGAGGACAGGGGATCGATGAGCAGTTCTTC CASGRGQGIDEQFF
TRBJ1-6 TRBV5-1 . TRBD1 TGCGCCAGGAACAGGGGATACAATTCACCCCTCCACTTT CARNRGYNSPLHF
TRBJ1-1 TRBV19 once . TGTGCCAGTAGTTTGACGGTTGAAGCTTTCTTT CASSLTVEAFF
TRBJ2-2 TRBV10-3 . . TGTGCCATAAGAGACCACAGGGTTGGCACCGGGGAGCTGTTTTTT CAIRDHRVGTGELFF
TRBJ2-1 TRBV5-4 . TRBD2 TGTGCCAGCAGCCGGGGGTCCCTCCTCGGGACTACTGAGCAGTTCTTC CASSRGSLLGTTEQFF
TRBJ1-1 TRBV28 . . TGTGCCAGCGATACCGGGACCCCCCGGGTTTTCTTT CASDTGTPRVFF
TRBJ1-1 TRBV19 . . TGTGCCAGTAGTATAGATGCAGCCAACACTGAAGCTTTCTTT CASSIDAANTEAFF
TRBJ2-3 TRBV9 . TRBD1 TGTGCCAGCAGCGACGGACAGGGACCAGATACGCAGTATTTT CASSDGQGPDTQYF
TRBJ1-1 TRBV14 once TRBD1 TGTGCCAGCAGCATCCAAACAGGGGGCACTGAAGCTTTCTTT CASSIQTGGTEAFF
TRBJ2-3 TRBV6-1 . TRBD2 TGTGCCAGCAGTGAATGGATGCTAGCGGCTAGCACAGATACGCAGTATTTT CASSEWMLAASTDTQYF
TRBJ1-2 TRBV7-2 . . TGTGCCAGCAGCCCTGGGTACTATGGCTACACCTTC CASSPGYYGYTF
TRBJ1-1 TRBV30 . . TGTGCCTGGACGTTAGCTCGAGGGGGGGCTGAAGCTTTCTTT CAWTLARGGAEAFF
TRBJ1-1 TRBV3-1/TRBV3-2 . . TGTGCCAGCAGCCAAGGAGGACGCTATGAAGGGGCTGAAGCTTTCTTT CASSQGGRYEGAEAFF
TRBJ1-2 TRBV28 . TRBD1 TGTGCCAGCAGTTCTCGGACAGGTTTTGGCTACACCTTC CASSSRTGFGYTF
TRBJ1-1 TRBV5-1 . . TGCGCCAGCAGCTTGGTCGGACTCAATACTGAAGCTTTCTTT CASSLVGLNTEAFF
TRBJ2-3 TRBV18 once . TGTGCCAGCTCACCGGACGCGGAAACGCAGTATTTT CASSPDAETQYF
TRBJ2-2 TRBV10-1 . . TGCGCCAGCAGCGTCAGGGACGCCGGGGAGCTGTTTTTT CASSVRDAGELFF
TRBJ2-7 TRBV27 . TRBD1 TGTGCCAGTCGACAGGGTCACGAGCAGTACTTC CASRQGHEQYF
TRBJ2-1 TRBV7-3 . TRBD2 TGTGCCAGCAGCCCGGGACTAGCGGGGGAGGTGCAGTTCTTC CASSPGLAGEVQFF
TRBJ1-5 TRBV15 . . TGTGCCACCTTGGGACCCTATAGCAATCAGCCCCAGCATTTT CATLGPYSNQPQHF
TRBJ1-1 TRBV10-3 . . TGTGCCATCAGTGAGGGGGGCGGCAACCTGAACACTGAAGCTTTCTTT CAISEGGGNLNTEAFF
TRBJ2-1 TRBV6-2/TRBV6-3 . TRBD2 TGTGCCAGCAGTTACTGGACTAGCGGGGGTTCACACTACAATGAGCAGTTCTTC CASSYWTSGGSHYNEQFF
TRBJ1-5 TRBV20-1 . . TGCAGTGCTAGTCTCAACGACCCGAAGGGCCCTTCCAATCAGCCCCAGCATTTT CSASLNDPKGPSNQPQHF
TRBJ2-7 TRBV4-2 . TRBD1 TGTGCCAGCAGCAGCCCAGGACAGGGGGTCTACGAGCAGTACTTC CASSSPGQGVYEQYF
TRBJ1-2 TRBV19 . . TGTGCCAGTGAATCTATAGAGTACTATGGCTACACCTTC CASESIEYYGYTF
TRBJ1-3 TRBV6-5 . TRBD1 TGTGCCAGCAGCCCCACAGGGGGCTCTGGAAACACCATATATTTT CASSPTGGSGNTIYF
TRBJ2-7 TRBV2 . . TGTGCCAGCAGTGAAAAGGTGAAACCCCATTACGAGCAGTACTTC CASSEKVKPHYEQYF
TRBJ1-5 TRBV6-4 . . TGTGCCAGCAGTCCACGAGGGAATGGCAATCAGCCCCAGCATTTT CASSPRGNGNQPQHF
TRBJ1-3 TRBV7-2 . . TGTGCCAGCAGACAATTAGGGGGAAACACCATATATTTT CASRQLGGNTIYF
TRBJ2-7 TRBV11-2 . . TGTGCCAGCAGCGCAAGCCCTACGGTTACGGAGCAGTACTTC CASSASPTVTEQYF
TRBJ2-2 TRBV9 . TRBD1 TGTGCCAGCAGCGCAACCGGGACAGGGAACACCGGGGAGCTGTTTTTT CASSATGTGNTGELFF
TRBJ2-1 TRBV9 . . TGTGCCAGCAGCGTAGCCCGGGACGGGGCCTACAATGAGCAGTTCTTC CASSVARDGAYNEQFF